This T cell receptor (beta chain) was recorded in a study of T cell changes during pregnancy in multiple sclerosis. Only a few counts were recorded for this clone. Assay: immunoSEQ multiplex PCR; the TCRdb copy retains only in-frame clones and omits some. Of about 100,000 clones in the sample, approximately 90% were seen once. Trimming took off 9 bases at V and 6 bases at J, with 11 bases between the two ends. The V gene's germline CDR1 is MDHEN and CDR2 SYDVKM. The CDR3 covers 12 residues. This receptor was taken from a female donor with multiple sclerosis, enrolled in a pregnancy study. This sample comprised peripheral blood, obtained after pregnancy. The chain is built from TRBV28 and TRBJ2-2, with D tentatively TRBD1 (6 bases). CDR3 bases: TGTGCCAGTGGGGGCGCGGCCGGGGAGCTGTTTTTT. Protein sequence: CASGGAAGELFF.